What follows describes a single TCR beta chain. Antigen unknown. Antigen-specific CD4+ T cells were expanded (with viral peptide pools) by the ViraFEST assay ahead of sequencing. Cells that had been cultured for 10 days were the source of isolated CD4+ T cells. Vaccine recipients lacked prior SARS-CoV-2 infection and had negative nucleocapsid antibodies. Wells containing a few million PBMC each were cultured with around 9.1 IU/ml IL-2 and 8 to 10 ug/ml peptides. Assay used: immunoSEQ multiplex PCR; TCRdb lists only in-frame clones, some missing. The sample includes about 55,000 clones, roughly 70% of them seen just once. The source of the sample is a study of vaccination effects on CD4 cells after COVID-19. General study results and limits: The study got few convalescent patients and did not collect any early post-infection timepoints. Clonal contraction was marked in infection- and vaccine-induced clones late after vaccination. Cross-reactivity toward common cold coronaviruses was confined to only 1 of 255 vaccine-induced clones in healthy vaccinees.

Germline V gene lookup returns CDR1 MDHEN and CDR2 SYDVKM. Trimming took 5 bases from V and 1 from J, leaving 5 bases between them. The CDR3 is made up of 12 amino acids. This clonotype originated in a human donor who received a COVID-19 vaccine. The input for sequencing was CD4+ T cells from PBMCs cultured with SARS-CoV-2 spike peptides, taken before COVID-19 vaccination. V is TRBV28 and J is TRBJ1-1; D gene uncertain. The CDR3 reads CASSPENTEAFF. Here the CDR3 DNA reads TGTGCCAGCAGTCCGGAGAACACTGAAGCTTTCTTT.